This T cell receptor beta chain was recorded in a study of T cell responses to AZD1222 COVID-19 vaccine. Libraries were prepared by immunoSEQ multiplex PCR; TCRdb keeps only in-frame clonotypes and omits some of them. Of about 140,000 clones detected, 85% to 95% appear once; the ten largest clones hold about 9.4%. Trimming took 7 bases from V and 6 from J, leaving 21 bases between them. The CDR3 covers 16 residues. CDR1 LNHDA and CDR2 SQIVND come from the germline V gene (reference sequence). Note on this clone: Its target is unknown.

Findings and limits, study-wide: Repertoires were obtained solely post-peak T cell response. Possibly, clonal diversity was underestimated; donors were largely white British and included more females. With dominance at 160-218 and 743-854, vaccine-associated CD4 TCRs spanned spike.

Pooled samples include second doses given at about 4 or 12 weeks. This receptor was taken from an adult who received the AZD1222 COVID-19 vaccine. The genes are TRBV19 and TRBJ1-4; D gene unclear. Specimen: peripheral blood, collected 28 days after the second AZD1222 dose. This CDR3 is CASTPPSRHRDEKLFF. As DNA, the CDR3 is TGTGCCAGTACCCCCCCGTCGAGGCATCGGGATGAAAAACTGTTTTTT.